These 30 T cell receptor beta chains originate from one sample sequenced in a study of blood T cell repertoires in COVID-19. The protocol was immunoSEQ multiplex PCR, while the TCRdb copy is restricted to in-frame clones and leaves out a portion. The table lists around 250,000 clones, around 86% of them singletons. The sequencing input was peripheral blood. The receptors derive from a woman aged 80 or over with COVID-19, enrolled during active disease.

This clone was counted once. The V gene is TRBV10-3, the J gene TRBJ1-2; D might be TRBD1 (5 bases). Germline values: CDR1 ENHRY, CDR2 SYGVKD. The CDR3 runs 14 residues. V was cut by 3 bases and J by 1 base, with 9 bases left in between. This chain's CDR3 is CAISDSGRNYGYTF. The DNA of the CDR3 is TGTGCCATCAGTGATTCAGGGCGTAACTATGGCTACACCTTC.

The CDR3 here is CASSVRGGRDEKLFF. CDR3 coding DNA: TGTGCCAGCAGCGTCAGAGGTGGTCGAGATGAAAAACTGTTTTTT. This chain uses TRBV11-2 with TRBJ1-4; no firm D call. Germline CDR1 reads SGHAT; CDR2 reads FQNNGV. The CDR3 spans 15 residues. The V end was cut by 5 bases, the J end by 6 bases, with 16 bases between.

In DNA, the CDR3 is TGCGCCAGCAGCCCGAGCACGAGTGGTGAAAAACTGTTTTTT. Its protein is CASSPSTSGEKLFF. This chain links TRBV5-1 with TRBJ1-4, with D hard to call. Germline assignment: CDR1 SGHRS and CDR2 YFSETQ. V lost 4 bases to trimming and J lost 7 bases, with 14 bases between them. This CDR3 is 14 amino acids long.

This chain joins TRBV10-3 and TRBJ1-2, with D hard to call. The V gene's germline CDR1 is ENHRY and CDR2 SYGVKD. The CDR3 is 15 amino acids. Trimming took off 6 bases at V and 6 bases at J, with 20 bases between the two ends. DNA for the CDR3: TGTGCCATCAGATCCTCGGGTCCACGGGAGGATGGCTACACCTTC. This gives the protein CAIRSSGPREDGYTF.

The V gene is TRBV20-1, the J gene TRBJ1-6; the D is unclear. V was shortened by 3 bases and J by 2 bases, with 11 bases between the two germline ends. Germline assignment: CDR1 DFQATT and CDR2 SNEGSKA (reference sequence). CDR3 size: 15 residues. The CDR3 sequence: CSASVREPYNSPLHF. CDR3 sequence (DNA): TGCAGTGCTAGTGTACGGGAACCCTATAATTCACCCCTCCACTTT.

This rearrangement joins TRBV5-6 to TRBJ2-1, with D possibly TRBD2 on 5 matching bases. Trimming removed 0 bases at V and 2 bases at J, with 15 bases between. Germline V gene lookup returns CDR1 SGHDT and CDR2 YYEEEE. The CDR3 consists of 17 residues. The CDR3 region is CASSLEWTLTAYNEQFF. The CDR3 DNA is TGTGCCAGCAGCTTGGAATGGACTTTAACCGCCTACAATGAGCAGTTCTTC.

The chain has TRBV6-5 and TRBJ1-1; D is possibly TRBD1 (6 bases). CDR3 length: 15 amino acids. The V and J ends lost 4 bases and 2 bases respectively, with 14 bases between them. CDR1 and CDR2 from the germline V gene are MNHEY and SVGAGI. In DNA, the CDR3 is TGTGCCAGCAGTTCACATAACAGGGCTAACACTGAAGCTTTCTTT. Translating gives CASSSHNRANTEAFF.

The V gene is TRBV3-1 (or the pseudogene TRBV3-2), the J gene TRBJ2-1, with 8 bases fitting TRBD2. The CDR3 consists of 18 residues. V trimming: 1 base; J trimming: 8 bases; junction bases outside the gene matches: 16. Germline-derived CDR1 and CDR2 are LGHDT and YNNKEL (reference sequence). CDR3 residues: CASSQVAWAGGLFYEQFF. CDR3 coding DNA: TGTGCCAGCAGCCAAGTGGCTTGGGCGGGGGGACTATTCTATGAGCAGTTCTTC.

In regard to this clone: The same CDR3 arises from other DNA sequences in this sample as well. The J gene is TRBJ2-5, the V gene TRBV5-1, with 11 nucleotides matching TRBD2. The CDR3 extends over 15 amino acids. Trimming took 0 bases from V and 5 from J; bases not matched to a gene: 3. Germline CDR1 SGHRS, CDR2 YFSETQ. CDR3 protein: CASSLGLAGGETQYF. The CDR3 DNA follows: TGCGCCAGCAGCTTGGGCCTAGCGGGGGGTGAGACCCAGTACTTC.

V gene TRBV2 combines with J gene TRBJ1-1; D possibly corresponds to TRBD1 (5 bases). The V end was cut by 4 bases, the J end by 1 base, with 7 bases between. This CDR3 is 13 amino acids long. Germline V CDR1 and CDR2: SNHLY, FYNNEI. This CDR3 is CASSGGENTEAFF. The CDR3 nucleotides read TGTGCCAGCAGTGGGGGGGAGAACACTGAAGCTTTCTTT.

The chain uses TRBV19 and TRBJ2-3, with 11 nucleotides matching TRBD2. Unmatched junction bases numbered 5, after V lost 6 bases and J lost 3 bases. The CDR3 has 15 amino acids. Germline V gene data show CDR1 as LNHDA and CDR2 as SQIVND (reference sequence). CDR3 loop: CASRKTSGETDTQYF. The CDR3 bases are TGTGCCAGTAGGAAGACTAGCGGGGAGACAGATACGCAGTATTTT.

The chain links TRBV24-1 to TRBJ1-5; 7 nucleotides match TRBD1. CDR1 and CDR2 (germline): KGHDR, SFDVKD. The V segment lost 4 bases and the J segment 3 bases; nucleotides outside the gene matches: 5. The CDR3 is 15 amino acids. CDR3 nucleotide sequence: TGTGCCACCAGTGAAGGGGGCAGGGTCAATCAGCCCCAGCATTTT. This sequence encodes CATSEGGRVNQPQHF.

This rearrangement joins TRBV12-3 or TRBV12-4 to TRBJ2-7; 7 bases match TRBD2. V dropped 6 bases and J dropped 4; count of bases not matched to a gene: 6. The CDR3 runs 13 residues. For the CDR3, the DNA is TGTGCCAGCAGCACTAGGGGACTATACGAGCAGTACGTC. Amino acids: CASSTRGLYEQYV.

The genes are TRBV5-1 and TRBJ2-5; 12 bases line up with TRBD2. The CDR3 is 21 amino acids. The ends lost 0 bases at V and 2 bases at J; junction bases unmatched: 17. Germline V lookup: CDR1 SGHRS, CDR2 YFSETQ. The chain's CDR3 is CASSLVPPGRPLAGGQETQYF. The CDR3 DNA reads TGCGCCAGCAGCTTGGTGCCCCCCGGGAGGCCACTAGCGGGGGGACAAGAGACCCAGTACTTC.

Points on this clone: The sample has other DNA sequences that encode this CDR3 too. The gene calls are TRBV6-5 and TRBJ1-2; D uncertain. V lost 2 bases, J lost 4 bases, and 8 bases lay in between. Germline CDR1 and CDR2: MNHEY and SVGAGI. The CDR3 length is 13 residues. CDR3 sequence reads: CASSYRGTYGYTF. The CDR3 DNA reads TGTGCCAGCAGTTACCGAGGAACCTATGGCTACACCTTC.

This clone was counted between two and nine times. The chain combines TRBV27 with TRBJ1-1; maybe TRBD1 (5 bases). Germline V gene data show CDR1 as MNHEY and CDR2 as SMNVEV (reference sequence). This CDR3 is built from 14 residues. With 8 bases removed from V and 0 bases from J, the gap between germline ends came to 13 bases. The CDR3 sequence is CASQRRGVNTEAFF. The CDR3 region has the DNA TGTGCCAGCCAGAGAAGGGGTGTGAACACTGAAGCTTTCTTT.

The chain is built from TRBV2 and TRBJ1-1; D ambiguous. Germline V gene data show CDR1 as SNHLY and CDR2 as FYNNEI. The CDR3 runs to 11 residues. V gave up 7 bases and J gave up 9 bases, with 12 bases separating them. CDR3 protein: CASTRFFQAFF. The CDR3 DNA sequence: TGTGCCAGCACCCGGTTTTTTCAAGCTTTCTTT.

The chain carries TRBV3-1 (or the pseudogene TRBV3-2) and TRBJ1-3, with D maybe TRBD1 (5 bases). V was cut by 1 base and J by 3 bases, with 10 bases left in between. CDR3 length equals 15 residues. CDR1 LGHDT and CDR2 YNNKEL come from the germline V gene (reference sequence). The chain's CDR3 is CASSQAGLGGNTIYF. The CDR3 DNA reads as TGTGCCAGCAGCCAAGCAGGGTTAGGTGGAAACACCATATATTTT.

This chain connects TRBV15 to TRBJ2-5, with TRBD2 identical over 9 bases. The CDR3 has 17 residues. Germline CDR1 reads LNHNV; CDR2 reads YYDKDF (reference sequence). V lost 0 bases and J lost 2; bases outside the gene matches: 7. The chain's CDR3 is CATSRERSGGRQETQYF. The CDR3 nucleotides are TGTGCCACCAGCAGAGAGCGGAGCGGGGGGCGTCAAGAGACCCAGTACTTC.

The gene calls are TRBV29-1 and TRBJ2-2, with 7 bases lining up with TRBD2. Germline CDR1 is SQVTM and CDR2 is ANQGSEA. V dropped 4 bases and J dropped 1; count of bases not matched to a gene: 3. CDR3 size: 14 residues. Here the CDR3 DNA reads TGCAGCGTTGGGGAGCGGGGGAACACCGGGGAGCTGTTTTTT. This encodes CSVGERGNTGELFF.

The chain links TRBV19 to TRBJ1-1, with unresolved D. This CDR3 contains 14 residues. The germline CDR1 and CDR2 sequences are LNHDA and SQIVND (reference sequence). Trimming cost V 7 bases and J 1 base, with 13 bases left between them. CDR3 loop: CASTAGEENTEAFF. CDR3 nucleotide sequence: TGTGCCAGTACCGCTGGGGAGGAGAACACTGAAGCTTTCTTT.

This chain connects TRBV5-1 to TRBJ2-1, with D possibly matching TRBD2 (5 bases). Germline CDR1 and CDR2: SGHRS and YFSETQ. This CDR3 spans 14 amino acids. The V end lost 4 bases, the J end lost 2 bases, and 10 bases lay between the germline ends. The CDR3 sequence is CASSALATYNEQFF. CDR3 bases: TGCGCCAGCAGCGCCCTAGCTACCTACAATGAGCAGTTCTTC.

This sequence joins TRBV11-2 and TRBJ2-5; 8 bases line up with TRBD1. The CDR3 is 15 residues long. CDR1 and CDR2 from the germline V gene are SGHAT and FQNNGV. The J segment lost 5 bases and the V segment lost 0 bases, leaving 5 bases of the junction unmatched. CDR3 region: CASSLDGQGRETQYF. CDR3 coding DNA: TGTGCCAGCAGCTTAGACGGACAGGGTAGGGAGACCCAGTACTTC.

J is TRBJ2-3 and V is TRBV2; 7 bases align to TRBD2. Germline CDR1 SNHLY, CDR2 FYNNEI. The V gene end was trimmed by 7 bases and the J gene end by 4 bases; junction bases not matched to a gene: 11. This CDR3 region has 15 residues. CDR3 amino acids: CASTPNRGVADTQYF. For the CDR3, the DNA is TGTGCCAGCACCCCCAATCGGGGGGTGGCAGATACGCAGTATTTT.

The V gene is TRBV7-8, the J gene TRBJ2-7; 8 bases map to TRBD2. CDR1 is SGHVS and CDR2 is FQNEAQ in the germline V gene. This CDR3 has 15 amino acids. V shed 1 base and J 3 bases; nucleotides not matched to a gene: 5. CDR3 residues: CASSLVSGVGYEQYF. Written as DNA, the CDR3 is TGTGCCAGCAGCTTAGTTAGCGGGGTCGGCTACGAGCAGTACTTC.

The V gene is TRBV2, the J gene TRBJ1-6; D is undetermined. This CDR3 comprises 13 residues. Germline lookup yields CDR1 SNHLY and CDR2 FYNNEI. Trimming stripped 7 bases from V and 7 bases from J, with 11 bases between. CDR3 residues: CASTATANSPLHF. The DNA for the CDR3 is TGTGCCAGCACTGCTACAGCCAATTCACCCCTCCACTTT.

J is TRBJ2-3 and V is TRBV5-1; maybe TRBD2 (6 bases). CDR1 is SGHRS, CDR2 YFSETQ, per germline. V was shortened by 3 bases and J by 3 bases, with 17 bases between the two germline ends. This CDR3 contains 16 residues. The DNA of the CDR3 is TGCGCCAGCAGCTCCTACGGGGAGACTAGTACAGATACGCAGTATTTT. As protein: CASSSYGETSTDTQYF.

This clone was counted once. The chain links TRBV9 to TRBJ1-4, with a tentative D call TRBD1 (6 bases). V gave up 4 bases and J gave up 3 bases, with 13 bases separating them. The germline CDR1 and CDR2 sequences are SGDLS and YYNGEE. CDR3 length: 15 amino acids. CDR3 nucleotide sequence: TGTGCCAGCAGCACCTCAGGGACACCTAATGAAAAACTGTTTTTT. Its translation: CASSTSGTPNEKLFF.

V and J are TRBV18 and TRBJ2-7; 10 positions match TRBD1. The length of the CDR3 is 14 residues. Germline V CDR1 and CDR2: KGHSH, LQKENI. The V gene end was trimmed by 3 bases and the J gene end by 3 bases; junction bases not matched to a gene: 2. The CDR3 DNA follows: TGTGCCAGCTCACCCGGGACAGGGGTCTACGAGCAGTACTTC. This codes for CASSPGTGVYEQYF. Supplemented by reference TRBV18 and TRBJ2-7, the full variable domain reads NAGVMQNPRHLVRRRGQEARLRCSPMKGHSHVYWYRQLPEEGLKFMVYLQKENIIDESGMPKERFSAEFPKEGPSILRIQQVVRGDSAAYFCASSPGTGVYEQYFGPGTRLTVT.

CDR3 DNA sequence: TGTGCCAGTAGTAAGGGGCTGACGGTGAACACTGAAGCTTTCTTT. Protein product: CASSKGLTVNTEAFF. The chain carries TRBV19 and TRBJ1-1; D might be TRBD1 (5 bases). Germline V gives CDR1 LNHDA, CDR2 SQIVND (reference sequence). Between the trimmed V and J ends, which lost 4 bases and 0 bases, there was a span of 12 bases. CDR3 length: 15 residues.